The 29 T cell receptor beta chains presented below share a single source sample, sequenced in a study of T cells in Graves' hyperthyroidism and ophthalmopathy. RNA transcripts yielded amplified TCR beta CDR3 regions. Primed by the HTBI set, a first-round RT-PCR was run on the TCR CDR3. TCRdb reanalysed the multiplex PCR reads using MiXCR and keeps one entry per CDR3 protein. The profile shows about 110,000 distinct CDR3 sequences, 15% to 20% of them singletons. Sample: blood. The receptors originated from a woman aged 50 to 60 with Graves' hyperthyroidism.

The V call is TRBV19, the J call TRBJ2-5; D gene ambiguous. Gene TRBJ2-1 matches the end of the DNA better, so the J call may be wrong. CDR3 length: 13 amino acids. Looked up from germline, CDR1 is LNHDA and CDR2 is SQIVND (reference sequence). CDR3 bases: TGTGCCAGTAGTATGGCCTCCCGAGAGACCCAGTTCTTC. As protein: CASSMASRETQFF.

This clonotype was detected ten times or more. The V call is TRBV30, the J call TRBJ1-1, with D unresolved. The ends were cut back, 7 bases at V and 1 base at J, with 10 bases in the middle. The germline V gene encodes CDR1 GTSNPN and CDR2 SVGIG (reference sequence). The CDR3 runs to 12 residues. For the CDR3, the DNA is TGTGCCTCCACACAGCGGAACACTGAAGCTTTCTTT. This codes for CASTQRNTEAFF.

This clonotype was seen at least ten times. This chain connects TRBV29-1 to TRBJ2-3; D tentatively fits TRBD1 or TRBD2 (5 bases each). V lost 6 bases and J 2 bases, leaving 18 bases between the germline ends. Germline CDR1 is SQVTM and CDR2 is ANQGSEA. The CDR3 has 15 amino acids. CDR3 bases: TGCAGCGTGCTCCCGACTATAGGGGCCACAGATACGCAGTATTTT. It encodes CSVLPTIGATDTQYF.

This clonotype was recorded at least ten times. The chain has TRBV28 and TRBJ2-3; TRBD2 matches at 10 bases. The CDR3 consists of 16 residues. The V and J ends lost 2 bases and 5 bases, in that order; junction bases with no gene match: 7. Germline CDR1 is MDHEN and CDR2 is SYDVKM. CDR3 amino acids: CASSLKASGSGDTQYF. The CDR3 DNA sequence: TGTGCCAGCAGTTTAAAAGCTAGCGGGAGTGGAGATACGCAGTATTTT.

This clonotype was seen repeatedly, ten times or more. A junction end diverges from the germline sequence, so it may reflect a read error. The chain is built from TRBV28 and TRBJ1-5; D is unresolved. The CDR3 sequence is 15 residues long. Germline V CDR1 and CDR2: MDHEN, SYDVKM. The CDR3 coding sequence is TGTGCCAGCAGTTTCGGGTTAGGCCGAAATCAACCCCAGCATTTT. Protein product: CASSFGLGRNQPQHF.

This clonotype was detected many times. The CDR3: CASSLARGSQETQYF. DNA of the CDR3: TGCGCCAGCAGCTTGGCCCGAGGTTCTCAAGAGACCCAGTACTTC. The gene calls are TRBV5-1 and TRBJ2-5; D not resolved. V was trimmed by 0 bases and J by 2 bases, leaving 11 bases between them. Germline values: CDR1 SGHRS, CDR2 YFSETQ. This CDR3 has 15 residues.

This clonotype was detected a few times. The chain has TRBV11-2 and TRBJ1-1; D gene uncertain. Trimming took off 2 bases at V and 8 bases at J, with 9 bases between the two ends. This CDR3 spans 12 amino acids. In germline, CDR1 is SGHAT, CDR2 FQNNGV. CDR3 nucleotide sequence: TGTGCCAGCAGCTTATTAGGCGTAGAAGCTTTCTTT. Translated, it gives CASSLLGVEAFF. The whole variable domain, remainder taken from reference TRBV11-2 and TRBJ1-1, is EAGVAQSPRYKIIEKRQSVAFWCNPISGHATLYWYQQILGQGPKLLIQFQNNGVVDDSQLPKDRFSAERLKGVDSTLKIQPAKLEDSAVYLCASSLLGVEAFFGQGTRLTVV.

The rearrangement uses TRBV7-2 and TRBJ2-4; 8 positions agree with TRBD2. V trimming: 3 bases; J trimming: 3 bases; junction bases outside the gene matches: 7. This CDR3 is built from 16 residues. Germline CDR1 reads SGHTA; CDR2 reads FQGNSA. The CDR3 DNA sequence: TGTGCCAGCAGCTTCTTCGGGGGGGTGGGCAAAAACATTCAGTACTTC. Amino acids: CASSFFGGVGKNIQYF.

This clonotype was picked up many times. This sequence joins TRBV12-3 or TRBV12-4 and TRBJ2-1, with a possible D match to TRBD2 (5 bases). The CDR3 runs to 14 residues. Trimming took off 7 bases at V and 5 bases at J, with 15 bases between the two ends. CDR3 nucleotide sequence: TGTGCCAGCAAATCAATTACTAGTCACAATGAGCAGTTCTTC. It translates to CASKSITSHNEQFF.

Many counts were recorded for this clonotype. V usage is TRBV28 and J usage is TRBJ1-1, with 10 positions matching TRBD1. Germline V CDR1 and CDR2: MDHEN, SYDVKM. The length of the CDR3 is 14 residues. V was pared by 6 bases and J by 6 bases, with 7 bases of the junction left unmatched. The CDR3 DNA reads TGTGCCAGCAGGGAGGACAGGGGGAATTCTGAAGCTTTCTTT. Protein sequence: CASREDRGNSEAFF. The complete variable domain, with remaining parts taken from reference TRBV28 and TRBJ1-1, reads DVKVTQSSRYLVKRTGEKVFLECVQDMDHENMFWYRQDPGLGLRLIYFSYDVKMKEKGDIPEGYSVSREKKERFSLILESASTNQTSMYLCASREDRGNSEAFFGQGTRLTVV.

This clonotype was seen repeatedly, ten times or more. V is TRBV28 and J is TRBJ2-5; no definite D call. V was pared by 7 bases and J by 4 bases, with 7 bases between. CDR1 is MDHEN, CDR2 SYDVKM, per germline. This CDR3 comprises 11 residues. CDR3 DNA sequence: TGTGCCAGCATGAGGCGAGAGACCCAGTACTTC. Translation: CASMRRETQYF.

This clonotype was seen repeatedly, ten times or more. The rearrangement joins TRBV5-1 to TRBJ2-5; 8 bases are a match to TRBD1. In germline, CDR1 is SGHRS, CDR2 YFSETQ. This CDR3 comprises 15 residues. V lost 4 bases and J lost 5; bases outside the gene matches: 10. CDR3 coding DNA: TGCGCCAGCAGCCCTCTCCTTGACAGGGGTGAGACCCAGTACTTC. Protein product: CASSPLLDRGETQYF.

This clonotype was found many times. The CDR3 region has the DNA TGCGCCAGCAGCATCAGACAGCCTAATGAAAAACTGTTTTTT. It yields the protein CASSIRQPNEKLFF. This chain joins TRBV5-1 and TRBJ1-4; a possible D gene is TRBD1 (5 bases). Germline CDR1 reads SGHRS; CDR2 reads YFSETQ. V shed 4 bases and J shed 3 bases, with 10 bases lying between them. This CDR3 contains 14 residues.

This clonotype was recorded at least ten times. The V gene is TRBV10-1, the J gene TRBJ1-1; 7 bases match TRBD1. The germline V gene encodes CDR1 WNHNN and CDR2 SYGVQD (reference sequence). The CDR3 covers 14 residues. After removal of 6 bases from V and 5 bases from J, the junction contained 9 bases not matched to a gene. DNA for the CDR3: TGCGCCAGCAGCGCCGGGACAGAGGGGACTGAAGCTTTCTTT. This codes for CASSAGTEGTEAFF.

Many counts were recorded for this clonotype. The gene calls are TRBV11-1 and TRBJ1-1; D unclear. Trimming pared 3 bases from V and 2 bases from J, leaving 7 bases between. The CDR3 totals 13 residues. CDR1 is SGHAT and CDR2 is FQDESV in the germline V gene (reference sequence). The CDR3 sequence: CASSLTDNTEAFF. CDR3 DNA: TGTGCCAGCAGCTTGACGGACAACACTGAAGCTTTCTTT.

This clonotype has at least ten counts. V is TRBV6-7 and J is TRBJ2-7; D remains unclear. TRBV6-7 carries the ORF label, with uncertain function. Between the trimmed V and J ends, which lost 2 bases and 2 bases, there was a span of 13 bases. The CDR3 sequence is 15 residues long. CDR3 sequence (DNA): TGTGCCAGCAGTTACCCCGAAGGGCAAACCTACGAGCAGTACGTC. This sequence encodes CASSYPEGQTYEQYV.

This clonotype was observed many times. The rearrangement joins TRBV3-1 to TRBJ1-3; D remains ambiguous. Trimming cost V 0 bases and J 1 base, with 7 bases left between them. The CDR3 is 15 amino acids. The germline CDR1 and CDR2 sequences are LGHDT and YNNKEL (reference sequence). CDR3 in amino acids: CASSQEPVSGNTIYF. Written as DNA, the CDR3 is TGTGCCAGCAGCCAAGAACCGGTTTCTGGAAACACCATATATTTT.

This clonotype was recorded many times. The gene calls are TRBV12-3 or TRBV12-4 and TRBJ1-5; 8 positions agree with TRBD1. This CDR3 is 13 amino acids long. V was clipped by 8 bases and J by 7 bases; unmatched bases: 7. The CDR3: CASGPGGAQPQHF. As DNA, the CDR3 is TGTGCCAGCGGACCAGGGGGCGCGCAGCCCCAGCATTTT.

Many counts were recorded for this clonotype. The chain uses TRBV6-5 and TRBJ1-6, with D perhaps matching TRBD1 (5 bases). CDR1 MNHEY and CDR2 SVGAGI come from the germline V gene. Trimming shortened V by 0 bases and J by 11 bases, and 8 bases separated the two germline ends. This CDR3 spans 13 amino acids. This CDR3 reads CASSYSGGTPLHF. DNA for the CDR3: TGTGCCAGCAGTTACTCTGGGGGGACACCCCTCCACTTT.

This clonotype has at least ten counts. J is TRBJ1-1 and V is TRBV5-1; D perhaps matches TRBD1 (6 bases). V dropped 1 base and J dropped 1 base, with 17 bases sitting between them. The CDR3 extends over 17 amino acids. Germline CDR1 reads SGHRS; CDR2 reads YFSETQ. The DNA of the CDR3 is TGCGCCAGCAGCTTGCTCAACAGGGCGTATACGAACACTGAAGCTTTCTTT. It translates to CASSLLNRAYTNTEAFF. Complete variable domain (other parts from reference TRBV5-1 and TRBJ1-1): KAGVTQTPRYLIKTRGQQVTLSCSPISGHRSVSWYQQTPGQGLQFLFEYFSETQRNKGNFPGRFSGRQFSNSRSEMNVSTLELGDSALYLCASSLLNRAYTNTEAFFGQGTRLTVV.

This clonotype showed up many times. V usage is TRBV30 and J usage is TRBJ1-2; D gene unclear. CDR1 is GTSNPN, CDR2 SVGIG, per germline (reference sequence). The CDR3 has 13 residues. The V and J ends lost 0 bases and 2 bases respectively, with 7 bases between them. The CDR3 DNA sequence: TGTGCCTGGAGTGTATTGGGGAACTATGGCTACACCTTC. Translating gives CAWSVLGNYGYTF. Full variable domain (outside the CDR3, taken from reference TRBV30 and TRBJ1-2): SQTIHQWPATLVQPVGSPLSLECTVEGTSNPNLYWYRQAAGRGLQLLFYSVGIGQISSEVPQNLSASRPQDRQFILSSKKLLLSDSGFYLCAWSVLGNYGYTFGSGTRLTVV.

This clonotype was found many times. The rearrangement uses TRBV5-1 and TRBJ2-1, with 8 bases lining up with TRBD1. CDR3 length: 14 residues. Germline CDR1 and CDR2: SGHRS and YFSETQ. Unmatched junction bases numbered 15, after V lost 4 bases and J lost 15 bases. In nucleotides, the CDR3 is TGCGCCAGCAGCACCTCGGGACAGGCCGAAGGACGGTTCTTC. It codes for CASSTSGQAEGRFF.

In this sample, this clonotype turned up many times. The rearrangement uses TRBV9 and TRBJ2-1, with TRBD2 matching over 10 bases. The CDR3 contains 15 residues. With V trimmed by 3 bases and J by 2 bases, 2 bases remained unmatched. CDR1 is SGDLS and CDR2 is YYNGEE in the germline V gene. CDR3 loop: CASSESGRAYNEQFF. DNA for the CDR3: TGTGCCAGCAGCGAAAGCGGGAGGGCCTACAATGAGCAGTTCTTC.

This clonotype was seen repeatedly, ten times or more. The chain recombines TRBV7-2 with TRBJ2-5; the D is unclear. This CDR3 has 13 amino acids. The V gene's germline CDR1 is SGHTA and CDR2 FQGNSA. Trimming removed 3 bases from V and 4 bases from J, with 9 bases in between. The CDR3 sequence: CASSFSRTETQYF. Written as DNA, the CDR3 is TGTGCCAGCAGCTTCAGTAGGACAGAGACCCAGTACTTC.

At least ten counts were recorded for this clonotype. V usage is TRBV2 and J usage is TRBJ1-5; 8 nucleotides match TRBD1. V trimming: 5 bases; J trimming: 0 bases; junction bases outside the gene matches: 6. The CDR3 runs to 16 residues. Germline V CDR1 and CDR2: SNHLY, FYNNEI. The CDR3 is CASSRRGQGSNQPQHF. The CDR3 DNA reads as TGTGCCAGCAGTAGACGTGGACAGGGTAGCAATCAGCCCCAGCATTTT.

This chain links TRBV28 with TRBJ2-7, with a weak D call TRBD2 (6 bases). The CDR3 covers 13 residues. Trimming took 3 bases from V and 3 from J, leaving 9 bases between them. CDR1 and CDR2 (germline): MDHEN, SYDVKM. Here the CDR3 reads CASSFGGGYEQYF. The DNA for the CDR3 is TGTGCCAGCAGTTTTGGGGGAGGCTACGAGCAGTACTTC.

Details on this clonotype: A much larger clone lies a single base off, so this may be a read error. V usage is TRBV5-1 and J usage is TRBJ2-1; 9 bases align to TRBD1. The CDR3 is 15 residues long. CDR1 and CDR2 (germline): SGHRS, YFSETQ. The CDR3 bases are TGCGCCAGCGGACCCGGGACAGGGTTATACAATGAGCGGTTCTTC. The encoded protein is CASGPGTGLYNERFF. Supplemented by reference TRBV5-1 and TRBJ2-1, the full variable domain reads KAGVTQTPRYLIKTRGQQVTLSCSPISGHRSVSWYQQTPGQGLQFLFEYFSETQRNKGNFPGRFSGRQFSNSRSEMNVSTLELGDSALYLCASGPGTGLYNERFFGPGTRLTVL.

This clonotype was counted at least ten times. The genes are TRBV15 and TRBJ2-1; no clear D gene. Germline loops: CDR1 LNHNV, CDR2 YYDKDF (reference sequence). The CDR3 runs to 12 residues. V dropped 0 bases and J dropped 5 bases, with 2 bases sitting between them. In DNA, the CDR3 is TGTGCCACCAGCAGAGATCACAATGAGCAGTTCTTC. Translation gives CATSRDHNEQFF.

The chain carries TRBV24-1 and TRBJ2-2, with 10 nucleotides matching TRBD1. This CDR3 has 15 residues. V shed 5 bases, J shed 6 bases, and the junction held 5 bases outside the gene matches. Germline values: CDR1 KGHDR, CDR2 SFDVKD. DNA for the CDR3: TGTGCCACCAGTGTTGGGACAGGGGACTCCGGGGAGCTGTTTTTT. This translates into CATSVGTGDSGELFF.